The 17 T cell receptor beta chains below all came from one sample that was sequenced in a study of blood T cell repertoires in COVID-19. Libraries were prepared by immunoSEQ multiplex PCR; TCRdb keeps only in-frame clonotypes and omits some of them. The table includes roughly 160,000 clones, roughly nine tenths detected once. Sequencing was done on a sample of PBMCs or T cells enriched from blood (not recorded which). All receptors come from a woman between 50 and 59 years old who had recovered from COVID-19.

The chain carries TRBV11-3 and TRBJ2-7; D remains unclear. Germline CDR1 is SGHNT and CDR2 is YENEEA. V lost 5 bases to trimming and J lost 4 bases, with 9 bases between them. The CDR3 is 12 residues long. The CDR3, as DNA: TGTGCCAGCAGCCCCTCCGTGTACGAGCAGTACTTC. This encodes CASSPSVYEQYF. Drawing the rest from reference TRBV11-3 and TRBJ2-7, the complete variable domain is EAGVVQSPRYKIIEKKQPVAFWCNPISGHNTLYWYLQNLGQGPELLIRYENEEAVDDSQLPKDRFSAERLKGVDSTLKIQPAELGDSAVYLCASSPSVYEQYFGPGTRLTVT.

The chain couples TRBV30 to TRBJ2-2; possibly TRBD2 for D (5 bases). Trimming took 8 bases from V and 7 from J, leaving 17 bases between them. The CDR3 spans 13 residues. The germline CDR1 and CDR2 sequences are GTSNPN and SVGIG (reference sequence). The CDR3 is CAATSDFGGELFF. In DNA form, the CDR3 reads TGTGCCGCGACCTCGGACTTTGGCGGGGAGCTGTTTTTT.

This chain uses TRBV10-3 with TRBJ1-3; TRBD1 is a possible D gene (5 bases). Deletions cut 7 bases from V and 0 bases from J, with 10 bases between. In germline, CDR1 is ENHRY, CDR2 SYGVKD. The CDR3 extends over 14 amino acids. CDR3 in amino acids: CAIMLGGSGNTIYF. CDR3 nucleotides: TGTGCCATCATGCTGGGGGGCTCTGGAAACACCATATATTTT.

The chain uses TRBV7-6 and TRBJ2-5; 16 positions match TRBD2. The CDR3 sequence is 21 residues long. V shed 5 bases and J 2 bases; nucleotides not matched to a gene: 17. CDR1 is SGHVS, CDR2 FNYEAQ, per germline. CDR3 coding DNA: TGTGCCAGCAGCCCCAGGCCGGGACTAGCGGGAGGGAGGGGCCCACAAGAGACCCAGTACTTC. This encodes CASSPRPGLAGGRGPQETQYF. The full variable domain, rest sourced from reference TRBV7-6 and TRBJ2-5, is GAGVSQSPRYKVTKRGQDVALRCDPISGHVSLYWYRQALGQGPEFLTYFNYEAQQDKSGLPNDRFSAERPEGSISTLTIQRTEQRDSAMYRCASSPRPGLAGGRGPQETQYFGPGTRLLVL.

J is TRBJ1-4 and V is TRBV28; D is unclear. This CDR3 is built from 16 residues. From germline, CDR1 is MDHEN and CDR2 SYDVKM. Deletions cut 1 base from V and 7 bases from J, with 16 bases between. CDR3 loop: CASSLSSGPWGEKLFF. The CDR3 DNA is TGTGCCAGCAGTTTATCGAGCGGTCCCTGGGGTGAAAAACTGTTTTTT.

This clone was recorded only once. The rearrangement uses TRBV20-1 and TRBJ2-2; no firm D call. Germline V gives CDR1 DFQATT, CDR2 SNEGSKA (reference sequence). The V end lost 3 bases, the J end lost 6 bases, and 14 bases lay between the germline ends. The CDR3 runs to 14 residues. The CDR3 bases are TGCAGTGCTAGTTTACAGCAGTCGCCCGGGGAGCTGTTTTTT. The encoded protein is CSASLQQSPGELFF.

J is TRBJ2-3 and V is TRBV9; TRBD2 is a possible D gene (5 bases). V shed 4 bases and J shed 9 bases, with 12 bases lying between them. CDR3 size: 12 residues. Germline V gene data show CDR1 as SGDLS and CDR2 as YYNGEE. As DNA, the CDR3 is TGTGCCAGCAGCCCGACACGGGAAACGCAGTATTTT. Its protein is CASSPTRETQYF. The full variable domain, with the rest looked up from reference TRBV9 and TRBJ2-3, is DSGVTQTPKHLITATGQRVTLRCSPRSGDLSVYWYQQSLDQGLQFLIQYYNGEERAKGNILERFSAQQFPDLHSELNLSSLELGDSALYFCASSPTRETQYFGPGTRLTVL.

This clone was recorded only once. J is TRBJ2-7 and V is TRBV6-2 or TRBV6-3, with 7 bases fitting TRBD1. The CDR3 is 16 residues long. Germline CDR1 and CDR2: MNHEY and SVGEGT. V lost 2 bases, J lost 2 bases, and 9 bases stayed unmatched. The CDR3 region is CASSYPHGQAPYEQYF. The CDR3 DNA follows: TGTGCCAGCAGTTACCCCCACGGACAGGCCCCCTACGAGCAGTACTTC.

The chain uses TRBV5-6 and TRBJ2-5; D unclear. V lost 2 bases, J lost 1 base, and 9 bases lay in between. CDR3 length: 14 amino acids. CDR1 is SGHDT, CDR2 YYEEEE, per germline. The CDR3 protein is CASSFPTAQETQYF. Written as DNA, the CDR3 is TGTGCCAGCAGCTTTCCAACAGCCCAAGAGACCCAGTACTTC.

This rearrangement joins TRBV14 to TRBJ1-1; 7 bases map to TRBD1. V was pared by 0 bases and J by 1 base, with 14 bases of the junction left unmatched. Germline V CDR1 and CDR2: SGHDN, FVKESK. The CDR3 is 19 residues long. CDR3 sequence (DNA): TGTGCCAGCAGCCAAGACGGTCGCCCTTCGGGACAGCCGAACACTGAAGCTTTCTTT. It specifies CASSQDGRPSGQPNTEAFF.

The chain couples TRBV28 to TRBJ1-2; TRBD1 aligns across 8 bases. With V trimmed by 6 bases and J by 4 bases, 7 bases remained unmatched. This CDR3 has 14 amino acids. CDR1 and CDR2 from the germline V gene are MDHEN and SYDVKM. The CDR3 DNA is TGTGCCAGCAGCCCAAGGACAGGGACCTATGGCTACACCTTC. It translates to CASSPRTGTYGYTF.

This clone came up a few times. The chain links TRBV6-5 to TRBJ2-3; D may be TRBD2 (6 bases). Between the trimmed V and J ends, which lost 0 bases and 2 bases, there was a span of 12 bases. CDR1 is MNHEY and CDR2 is SVGAGI in the germline V gene. The CDR3 has 16 residues. CDR3 nucleotide sequence: TGTGCCAGCAGTTACTCGCTAGCGAGAGCCACAGATACGCAGTATTTT. Its protein product is CASSYSLARATDTQYF.

This clone was observed a few times. The chain is built from TRBV19 and TRBJ2-3; 12 positions agree with TRBD1. The V gene end was trimmed by 10 bases and the J gene end by 3 bases; junction bases not matched to a gene: 11. In germline, CDR1 is LNHDA, CDR2 SQIVND (reference sequence). This CDR3 is built from 16 residues. CDR3 bases: TGTGCCACAACCACCTGGGACAGGGGGCGTACAGATACGCAGTATTTT. This sequence encodes CATTTWDRGRTDTQYF. The full variable domain, with the rest looked up from reference TRBV19 and TRBJ2-3, is DGGITQSPKYLFRKEGQNVTLSCEQNLNHDAMYWYRQDPGQGLRLIYYSQIVNDFQKGDIAEGYSVSREKKESFPLTVTSAQKNPTAFYLCATTTWDRGRTDTQYFGPGTRLTVL.

This sequence joins TRBV3-1 (or the pseudogene TRBV3-2) and TRBJ2-1, with 11 nucleotides matching TRBD2. V was clipped by 1 base and J by 6 bases; unmatched bases: 8. This CDR3 region has 17 residues. Germline V CDR1 and CDR2: LGHDT, YNNKEL (reference sequence). Here the CDR3 DNA reads TGTGCCAGCAGCCAAGTCGGTGTAACTAGCGGGAGCAATGAGCAGTTCTTC. This encodes CASSQVGVTSGSNEQFF.

This chain links TRBV5-1 with TRBJ2-7, with 7 bases matching TRBD1. The length of the CDR3 is 16 residues. Germline values: CDR1 SGHRS, CDR2 YFSETQ. V gave up 0 bases and J gave up 0 bases; unmatched junction bases: 6. CDR3 sequence reads: CASSLGPRDSSYEQYF. As DNA, the CDR3 is TGCGCCAGCAGCTTGGGACCCCGGGACAGCTCCTACGAGCAGTACTTC.

This rearrangement joins TRBV5-1 to TRBJ1-6, with no clear D. V was shortened by 4 bases and J by 5 bases, with 10 bases between the two germline ends. There are 14 residues in the CDR3. The germline V gene encodes CDR1 SGHRS and CDR2 YFSETQ. The CDR3 here is CASSRTGNNSPLHF. The DNA of the CDR3 is TGCGCCAGCAGCCGGACGGGAAATAATTCACCCCTCCACTTT.

This sequence joins TRBV12-1 and TRBJ2-7; TRBD2 is the table's D call and was not checked against the DNA. TRBV12-1 is marked as a pseudogene. The length of the CDR3 is 17 residues. The CDR3 DNA reads as TGTGCCAGCAGCTTTGCGGGACTAGCGGGAGAACCCTACGAGCAGTACTTC. Amino acids: CASSFAGLAGEPYEQYF.